The rows below give T cell receptor beta chains drawn from one sample of a study of blood T cell repertoires in COVID-19. TCRdb's table, derived via immunoSEQ multiplex PCR, lists solely in-frame clones and lacks some. The sample records fewer than 300,000 clones, roughly 90% being singletons. Input material: PBMCs or T cells enriched from blood (not recorded which). Receptor source: a man between 35 and 55 years old who had recovered from COVID-19. CDR3s include the opening cysteine and the closing phenylalanine or tryptophan. The order of the fields is J gene, D gene, clone size, V gene, CDR3 length, CDR3 DNA, CDR3 protein. A D gene is named only where the DNA matches it firmly. Some rows have no size entry. The others give once, few or many, or a class for an expanded clone.

TRBJ2-3	.	.	TRBV25-1	13	TGTGCCAGCAGTCATAGTACTTTGGATACGCAGTATTTT	CASSHSTLDTQYF
TRBJ1-2	.	.	TRBV6-1	14	TGTGCCAGCAGTGAAATGGGGCAGAACTATGGCTACACCTTC	CASSEMGQNYGYTF
TRBJ1-1	.	few	TRBV5-5	15	TGTGCCAGCAGCTTGGTACTCCTCAGGGAGGGTGAAGCTTTCTTT	CASSLVLLREGEAFF
TRBJ1-5	TRBD1	few	TRBV28	18	TGTGCCATCTTAGCCGGGACAGGAAACTGGGGTAGCAATCAGCCCCAGCATTTT	CAILAGTGNWGSNQPQHF
TRBJ2-3	TRBD2	.	TRBV19	17	TGTGCCAGTAGTAACCCTTATCTAGCGGGAGCCACAGATACGCAGTATTTT	CASSNPYLAGATDTQYF
TRBJ1-2	.	.	TRBV24-1	13	TGTGCCACCAGTGATACAACTAACTATGGCTACACCTTC	CATSDTTNYGYTF
TRBJ1-2	.	.	TRBV30	12	TGTGCCTGGAGTGCAGGGTACTATGGCTACACCTTC	CAWSAGYYGYTF
TRBJ1-4	.	.	TRBV9	14	TGTGCCAGCAGCGTGGGGCAGATTAATGAAAAACTGTTTTTT	CASSVGQINEKLFF
TRBJ1-1	.	.	TRBV10-2	14	TGCGCCAGCAGTGACAGGGGACCGAACACTGAAGCTTTCTTT	CASSDRGPNTEAFF
TRBJ2-7	.	.	TRBV6-5	15	TGTGCCAGCAGTAACTCGGGCAGTGGTTCCTACGAGCAGTACTTC	CASSNSGSGSYEQYF
TRBJ1-1	.	.	TRBV7-2	15	TGTGCCAGCAGCCATATGACAGCGCGGAACACTGAAGCTTTCTTT	CASSHMTARNTEAFF
TRBJ1-4	.	.	TRBV6-1	18	TGTGCCAGCAGTGAAGGCGTAGGGTACGGCCTTGCCAGGGGAAAACTGTTTTTT	CASSEGVGYGLARGKLFF
TRBJ2-1	TRBD1	.	TRBV10-2	14	TGCGCCAGCAGTGAACAGGGGGCTTTCAATGAGCAGTTCTTC	CASSEQGAFNEQFF
TRBJ1-1	TRBD1	.	TRBV6-5	15	TGTGCCAGCAGCTCGCCCGGGACAGGGAACACTGAAGCTTTCTTT	CASSSPGTGNTEAFF
TRBJ2-7	.	.	TRBV7-7	15	TGTGCCAGCAGCTTAGGTGTCGAGAGCTCCTACGAGCAGTACTTC	CASSLGVESSYEQYF
TRBJ1-2	.	.	TRBV10-3	12	TGTGCCATCACCGCGGGGGGGCGAGGCTACACCTTC	CAITAGGRGYTF
TRBJ2-2	TRBD2	.	TRBV7-7	20	TGTGCCAGCAGCTTACCTACGACTAGCGGGAGGAGGGCGAACACCGGGGAGCTGTTTTTT	CASSLPTTSGRRANTGELFF
TRBJ2-5	TRBD1	.	TRBV3-1/TRBV3-2	18	TGTGCCAGCAGCCAAGATCATGTGGCAGGGGGCAGCGGGGAGACCCAGTACTTC	CASSQDHVAGGSGETQYF
TRBJ1-5	.	.	TRBV2	16	TGTGCCAGCACCCTCGGAGGGGCGCGGGGGGATCAGCCCCAGCATTTT	CASTLGGARGDQPQHF
TRBJ2-7	TRBD1	.	TRBV11-2	13	TGTGCCAGCAGCCGGGACAGGGCTCACGAGCAGTACTTC	CASSRDRAHEQYF
TRBJ1-2	.	few	TRBV5-6	17	TGTGCCAGCAGACCCATTTGGGACCGGGAGACTCAGTATGGCTACACCTTC	CASRPIWDRETQYGYTF
TRBJ2-3	TRBD2	.	TRBV2	18	TGTGCCAGCAGTGATCCCAGCGGGGGGGCAGTTAGGACAGATACGCAGTATTTT	CASSDPSGGAVRTDTQYF
TRBJ2-2	.	.	TRBV7-9	15	TGTGCCAGCAAAGAGGGATCCACGAACACCGGGGAGCTGTTTTTT	CASKEGSTNTGELFF
TRBJ2-7	TRBD1	.	TRBV27	14	TGTGCCAGCAGTTTACACGACAGGGAGTACGAGCAGTACTTC	CASSLHDREYEQYF
TRBJ2-1	TRBD1	.	TRBV5-4	17	TGTGCCAGCAGCGAAGGTCGCGGACAGGGGGTCTCGGATGAGCAGTTCTTC	CASSEGRGQGVSDEQFF
TRBJ1-1	TRBD1	.	TRBV27	15	TGTGCCAGCAGTTCTCCAGGGGGTGCGGGAACTGAAGCTTTCTTT	CASSSPGGAGTEAFF
TRBJ1-1	TRBD1	few	TRBV11-3	13	TGTGCCAGCAGCTTAGAGAGGACAGGGGAAGCTTTCTTT	CASSLERTGEAFF
TRBJ2-1	TRBD2	.	TRBV11-3	20	TGTGCCAGCAGCTGGCCAAAAGGGACTAGCGGGGCTAGCTCCTACAATGAGCAGTTCTTC	CASSWPKGTSGASSYNEQFF
TRBJ2-2	.	once	TRBV19	12	TGTGCCAGTCGAGCCCTCGTCGGGGAGCTGTTTTTT	CASRALVGELFF
TRBJ2-5	.	.	TRBV11-1	13	TGTGCCAGCAGCTTACTCTACCAAGAGACCCAGTACTTC	CASSLLYQETQYF
TRBJ2-6	.	.	TRBV6-5	15	TGTGCCAGCAGTCGAAGAAACAGGGAAAGCAACGTCCTGACTTTC	CASSRRNRESNVLTF